This T cell receptor (beta chain) was sequenced in a study of control samples from healthy donors and cancer patients. Clones were sequenced by immunoSEQ multiplex PCR, and TCRdb holds only the in-frame ones, with some missing. The table lists about 120,000 clones, around 92% of them singletons. The V gene's germline CDR1 is MDHEN and CDR2 SYDVKM. V gave up 6 bases and J gave up 6 bases, with 15 bases separating them. The CDR3 loop spans 13 amino acids. This clonotype was sampled from a woman between 45 and 60 years old in good health. The chain is built from TRBV28 and TRBJ2-7; D is ambiguous. The sequenced sample consisted of blood. This CDR3 reads CASSPHGPAEQYF. In nucleotides, the CDR3 is TGTGCCAGCAGCCCCCACGGCCCGGCCGAGCAGTACTTC.